This is a list of T cell receptor beta chains from one sample in a study of T cell repertoires in cytomegalovirus infection. TCRdb passed the reads through MiXCR, listing each CDR3 protein once. Of more than 350,000 distinct CDR3 sequences listed, 31% were seen once; the top ten hold 12% to 15%. Material: PBMCs. All receptors come from a human donor in good health (CMV status not recorded). Some clones in this sample may be carry-over from other donors' samples. The CDR3 runs from the conserved cysteine through the conserved F or W. D genes are given only for firm matches. Expanded clones get a size class; other rows say once, few or many, or leave the size out.

TRBJ2-2,.,few,TRBV3-1,CASSPYQGWELFF,TGTGCCAGCAGCCCCTACCAGGGGTGGGAGCTGTTTTTT
TRBJ2-5,TRBD2,once,TRBV6-6,CASSYSPSGGETQYF,TGTGCCAGCAGTTACAGCCCTAGCGGGGGAGAGACCCAGTACTTC
TRBJ1-5,.,few,TRBV7-6,CASSHHPGGSNQPQHF,TGTGCCAGCAGCCATCACCCGGGTGGCAGCAATCAGCCCCAGCATTTT
TRBJ2-5,.,few,TRBV5-6,CASSQGGGRETQYF,TGTGCCAGCAGCCAAGGGGGGGGAAGAGAGACCCAGTACTTC
TRBJ1-1,.,.,TRBV12-3/TRBV12-4,CASRTAMNTEAFF,TGTGCCAGCAGAACAGCTATGAACACTGAAGCTTTCTTT
TRBJ2-3,TRBD2,few,TRBV20-1,CSASGTSGPSSTDTQYF,TGCAGTGCTAGCGGGACTAGCGGCCCTAGCAGCACAGATACGCAGTATTTT
TRBJ1-1,TRBD1,.,TRBV7-6,CASSLVGGGTGANTQAFF,TGTGCCAGCAGCTTAGTTGGTGGGGGGACAGGGGCGAACACTCAAGCTTTCTTT
TRBJ2-3,.,many,TRBV12-3/TRBV12-4,CASSFGTHFNSTDTQYF,TGTGCCAGCAGTTTTGGAACTCACTTTAATAGCACAGATACGCAGTATTTT
TRBJ1-2,TRBD1,few,TRBV11-1,CASTNQQGNYGYTF,TGTGCCAGCACCAACCAACAGGGGAACTATGGCTACACCTTC
TRBJ1-6,TRBD1,many,TRBV6-1,CASGTEAHNSPLHF,TGTGCCAGTGGGACAGAAGCCCATAATTCACCCCTCCACTTT
TRBJ1-2,.,few,TRBV7-9,CASSPGTGNEAAYGYTF,TGTGCCAGCAGCCCCGGGACCGGAAACGAAGCGGCCTATGGCTACACCTTC
TRBJ2-3,.,many,TRBV7-2,CASSSAGQYTDTQYF,TGTGCCAGCAGCTCGGCGGGACAGTACACAGATACGCAGTATTTT
TRBJ1-1,TRBD1,few,TRBV12-3/TRBV12-4,CASRKLGTGMNTEAFF,TGTGCCAGCAGAAAACTAGGGACAGGGATGAACACTGAAGCTTTCTTT
TRBJ2-2,.,few,TRBV5-5,CASSPLAPNTGELFF,TGTGCCAGCAGCCCGCTGGCACCTAACACCGGGGAGCTGTTTTTT
TRBJ2-7,.,few,TRBV7-9,CASSLGRGRFSYEQYF,TGTGCCAGCAGCTTAGGAAGGGGCCGCTTCTCCTACGAGCAGTACTTC
TRBJ2-1,TRBD2,once,TRBV7-2,CASGLFAGGSSYNEQFF,TGTGCCAGCGGCTTATTCGCGGGGGGGAGCTCCTACAATGAGCAGTTCTTC
TRBJ1-2,.,many,TRBV12-3/TRBV12-4,CASSLMVTNYGYTF,TGTGCCAGCAGTTTAATGGTGACGAACTATGGCTACACCTTC
TRBJ2-1,TRBD2,few,TRBV6-5,CASITQASGGAVEQFF,TGTGCCAGCATTACACAGGCTAGCGGGGGGGCAGTCGAGCAGTTCTTC
TRBJ1-2,.,.,TRBV2,CASTRTGGGGYTF,TGTGCCAGCACCAGGACGGGAGGCGGGGGCTACACCTTC
TRBJ2-5,.,.,TRBV7-2,CASSLMWGDYQYF,TGTGCCAGCAGCTTAATGTGGGGGGATTACCAGTACTTC
TRBJ1-1,.,few,TRBV12-3/TRBV12-4,CASSQGGGFEAFF,TGTGCCAGCAGTCAGGGTGGGGGCTTTGAAGCTTTCTTT
TRBJ2-5,.,.,TRBV7-9,CASSQPVEARETQYF,TGTGCCAGCAGCCAACCCGTGGAGGCTAGAGAGACCCAGTACTTC
TRBJ2-1,TRBD2,few,TRBV12-3/TRBV12-4,CASSLVAGPHEQFF,TGTGCCAGCAGTTTGGTAGCGGGGCCCCATGAGCAGTTCTTC
TRBJ1-6,.,.,TRBV12-3/TRBV12-4,CASSPASGAPLHF,TGTGCCAGCAGTCCTGCTTCCGGAGCACCCCTCCACTTT
TRBJ2-3,.,.,TRBV7-9,CASIPAVGDTQYF,TGTGCCAGCATCCCCGCGGTGGGAGATACGCAGTATTTT
TRBJ2-3,.,.,TRBV4-1,CASSYIADTQYF,TGCGCCAGCAGTTACATTGCAGATACGCAGTATTTT
TRBJ1-6,.,few,TRBV6-5,CASTFSPASDNSPLHF,TGTGCCAGCACTTTCAGCCCGGCGTCTGATAATTCACCCCTCCACTTT
TRBJ1-2,.,.,TRBV12-3/TRBV12-4,CASSWDRKYGDHF,TGTGCCAGCAGTTGGGACCGAAAGTATGGCGACCACTTC
TRBJ1-5,.,few,TRBV20-1,CSARAGHARPQHF,TGCAGTGCTAGGGCGGGTCACGCAAGGCCCCAGCATTTT
TRBJ1-4,.,.,TRBV3-1,CASSRRGPREEKLFF,TGTGCCAGCAGCCGTCGTGGCCCCCGGGAAGAAAAACTGTTTTTT
TRBJ1-5,TRBD1,.,TRBV6-2/TRBV6-3,CASSARWDRGKVAQHF,TGTGCCAGCAGCGCCCGGTGGGACAGGGGGAAGGTGGCCCAGCATTTT
TRBJ2-7,.,.,TRBV6-8,CASSSSPRYEQYF,TGTGCCAGCAGTTCCTCCCCCCGATACGAGCAGTACTTC
TRBJ1-2,.,.,TRBV3-1,CASSHYRKESSGYTF,TGTGCCAGCAGCCACTACAGGAAAGAGTCGTCTGGCTACACCTTC
TRBJ2-1,.,many,TRBV7-2,CASSFKVPFNEQFF,TGTGCCAGCAGCTTTAAGGTGCCATTCAATGAGCAGTTCTTC
TRBJ1-6,.,many,TRBV7-2,CASSLAQFSPLHF,TGTGCCAGCAGCTTAGCGCAGTTTTCACCCCTCCACTTT
TRBJ2-1,.,.,TRBV19,CASSISLNFNEQFF,TGTGCCAGTAGTATTTCCCTAAATTTCAATGAGCAGTTCTTC
TRBJ2-7,.,many,TRBV4-1,CASSPLRTQAYEQYF,TGCGCCAGCAGCCCTCTGCGGACTCAGGCCTACGAGCAGTACTTC
TRBJ2-1,.,once,TRBV10-3,CAIGLKGVPQFF,TGTGCCATCGGGCTTAAGGGGGTACCGCAGTTCTTC
TRBJ1-2,.,.,TRBV2,CAGPGQGSNYGYTF,TGTGCCGGACCCGGGCAAGGGAGCAACTATGGCTACACCTTC
TRBJ1-2,TRBD1,.,TRBV6-6,CASSYSWTGVDYGYTF,TGTGCCAGCAGTTACTCGTGGACAGGGGTCGACTATGGCTACACCTTC
TRBJ1-1,TRBD1,.,TRBV18,CASSPPGQGARTEAFF,TGTGCCAGCTCACCACCGGGGCAGGGGGCGCGCACTGAAGCTTTCTTT
TRBJ2-2,.,.,TRBV4-1,CASSQEFDRNTGELFF,TGCGCCAGCAGCCAAGAATTTGACAGAAACACCGGGGAGCTGTTTTTT
TRBJ2-1,.,.,TRBV7-9,CASIYPWGTLGIEQFF,TGTGCCAGCATCTACCCGTGGGGGACCTTAGGGATTGAGCAGTTCTTC
TRBJ2-3,TRBD2,few,TRBV7-2,CASSPGLGGGAADTQYF,TGTGCCAGCAGCCCCGGTCTGGGCGGGGGGGCCGCAGATACGCAGTATTTT
TRBJ2-2,TRBD1,.,TRBV11-2,CASSTPGTGGPGELFF,TGTGCCAGCAGCACCCCCGGGACAGGGGGCCCCGGGGAGCTGTTTTTT
TRBJ1-1,.,many,TRBV29-1,CSTWDVEAFF,TGCAGCACCTGGGACGTCGAAGCTTTCTTT
TRBJ2-6,.,.,TRBV19,CASSARDGRGANVLTF,TGTGCCAGTAGTGCCCGGGACGGCCGCGGGGCCAACGTCCTGACTTTC
TRBJ2-3,.,.,TRBV28,CASSLREDTQYF,TGTGCCAGCAGTTTAAGAGAGGATACGCAGTATTTT
TRBJ1-1,.,many,TRBV6-5,CASSYSPGRNTEAFF,TGTGCCAGCAGTTACTCACCCGGACGGAACACTGAAGCTTTCTTT